Here is one TCR beta chain with its context. What this receptor recognizes is not known. There are no base qualities to consult, and no much larger clone falls within one base. The sample originates from a study of follicular helper T cells after annual influenza vaccination (dated by TCRdb to about 2017). Some background on the complete study: Blood was drawn on days 0, 7 and 28 after each seasonal influenza vaccination. To look at recall of cTfh clones, some subjects were tracked through successive annual vaccinations covering the 2013-2014, 2014-2015 and 2015-2016 seasons. One week after vaccination, a second recruited cohort of about a dozen subjects (Table S1) displayed a similar ICOS+CD38+ cTfh response. Multi-year samples were available for six subjects, with four spanning two vaccination seasons and two spanning three seasons. The 2015 samples were processed right after collection, while the 2013-2014 samples were cryopreserved.

The time point label on this specimen signifies: 2014-2015 season, pre-vaccination. Adults received seasonal inactivated influenza vaccine (Fluvarix), and TCRB sequencing tracked sorted blood CD4 subsets before and after vaccination. Subjects were considered eligible if community-dwelling and if influenza vaccine had not been received in the prior 6 months. Reasons for exclusion included contraindications to influenza vaccine, substance abuse, HIV/AIDS, active malignancy, immunomodulatory medication, and active illness such as respiratory infection. At each time point, somewhere between about 40 and 110 mL of blood was taken. Either Ficoll-Paque PLUS or SepMate separation was used to isolate PBMC. As a non-Tfh comparison subset, CXCR5- memory CD4 T cells were sorted. Before DNA was extracted, the cell subsets were sorted from PBMC using a BD FACS Aria. Results the study describes overall, beyond this receptor: Successive annual vaccinations recalled a recurrent oligoclonal ICOS+CD38+ cTfh response that contained tetramer and AIM influenza-specific clonotypes. ICOS+CD38+ cTfh clonality correlated with the frequency of that population, and its change correlated with the change in circulating plasmablast frequency. Day 7 ICOS+CD38+ clones were most often found later in ICOS-CD38- cTfh, suggesting that subset may serve as a memory reservoir. Because only about 9.5-22% of the analyzed cells gave productive TCRB sequences, there was no way to sample rare clonotypes. Undersampling of the much larger non-cTfh compartments could not be excluded when assessing influenza clone enrichment.

Between the V and J ends, shortened by 0 bases and 7 bases respectively, the junction contains 14 bases. From the cysteine through the phenylalanine, the CDR3 covers 16 amino acids. Solely the CDR3 DNA is kept, with 48 bases framed from the first base. As encoded in the germline V gene, CDR1 is SGHRS while CDR2 is YFSETQ. The library was generated by the immunoSEQ multiplex PCR assay. Adaptive Biotechnologies handled the TCRB amplification, library preparation, sequencing and preliminary bioinformatics at Survey level resolution. The paper's data handling went like this. In R, clonality was calculated as 1 minus the normalized Shannon entropy, and the Gini index was computed using the R package ineq. The overlap score was defined as the summed counts of shared sequences divided by the total counts of all sequences in both compared samples. The significance of shared clonotypes was tested with Fisher's exact test, assuming a theoretical repertoire of 10^7 TCRB sequences. In TCRdb, the immuneACCESS table is reduced to in-frame sequences with V and J assigned. These tables do not hold every clone; where another copy was compared, an unresolved V gene accounts for under half, and the others remain unexplained. The DNA was the basis for D and trimming; V, J and clone size are from that table. This sample gives roughly 14,000 clones in total; 84% of them show up just once. Jointly, the top ten make up more than 0.25% of the sample.

The chain is assembled from TRBV5-1 and TRBJ1-6; the D gene identity is not certain. The sequence was obtained from an adult who received the influenza vaccine. Sequenced material: CXCR5- memory CD4+ T cells sorted from blood, taken on the day of influenza vaccination. Sample cell subset or site, as interpreted from the label and publication: CXCR5- memory CD4 T cells. The sequenced DNA: TGCGCCAGCAGCTTGGCCTTGACCTTAAGGAATTCACCCCTCCACTTT. It specifies CASSLALTLRNSPLHF.